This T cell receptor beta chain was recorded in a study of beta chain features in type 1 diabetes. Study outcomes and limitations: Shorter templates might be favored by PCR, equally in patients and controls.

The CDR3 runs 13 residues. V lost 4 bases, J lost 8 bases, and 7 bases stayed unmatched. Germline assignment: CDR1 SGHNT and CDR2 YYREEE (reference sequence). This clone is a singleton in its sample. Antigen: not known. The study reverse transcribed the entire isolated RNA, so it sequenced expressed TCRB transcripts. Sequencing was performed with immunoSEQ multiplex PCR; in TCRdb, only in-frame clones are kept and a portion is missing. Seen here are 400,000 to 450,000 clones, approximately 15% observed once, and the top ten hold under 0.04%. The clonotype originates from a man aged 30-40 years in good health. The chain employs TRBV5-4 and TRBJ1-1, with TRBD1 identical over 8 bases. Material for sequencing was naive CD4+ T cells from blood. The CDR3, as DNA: TGTGCCAGCAGCCCGGGACAGGCGACCGAAGCTTTCTTT. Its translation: CASSPGQATEAFF.